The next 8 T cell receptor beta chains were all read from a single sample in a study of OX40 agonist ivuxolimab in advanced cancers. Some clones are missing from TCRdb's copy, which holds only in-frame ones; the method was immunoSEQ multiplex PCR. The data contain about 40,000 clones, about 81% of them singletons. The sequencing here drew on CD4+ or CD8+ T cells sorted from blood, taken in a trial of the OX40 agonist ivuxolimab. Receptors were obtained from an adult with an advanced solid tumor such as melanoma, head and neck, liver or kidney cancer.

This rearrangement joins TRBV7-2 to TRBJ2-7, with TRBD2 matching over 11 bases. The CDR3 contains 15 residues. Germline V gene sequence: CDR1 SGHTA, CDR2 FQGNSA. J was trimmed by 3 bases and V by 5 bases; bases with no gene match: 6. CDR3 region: CASSLVGTSGYEQYV. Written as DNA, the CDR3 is TGTGCCAGCAGCCTAGTCGGGACTAGCGGCTACGAGCAGTACGTC.

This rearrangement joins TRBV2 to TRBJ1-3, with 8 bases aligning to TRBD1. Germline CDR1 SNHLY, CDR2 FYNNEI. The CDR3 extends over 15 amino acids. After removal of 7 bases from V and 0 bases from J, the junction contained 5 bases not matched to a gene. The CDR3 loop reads CASTDRGFSGNTIYF. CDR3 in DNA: TGTGCCAGCACCGACAGGGGTTTCTCTGGAAACACCATATATTTT.

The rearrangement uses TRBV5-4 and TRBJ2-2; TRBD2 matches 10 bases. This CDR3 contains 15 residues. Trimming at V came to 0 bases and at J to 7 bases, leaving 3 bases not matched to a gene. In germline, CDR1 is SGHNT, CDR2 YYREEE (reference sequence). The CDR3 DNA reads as TGTGCCAGCAGCTTGGGGCTAGCGGGAGTCGGGGAGCTGTTTTTT. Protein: CASSLGLAGVGELFF.

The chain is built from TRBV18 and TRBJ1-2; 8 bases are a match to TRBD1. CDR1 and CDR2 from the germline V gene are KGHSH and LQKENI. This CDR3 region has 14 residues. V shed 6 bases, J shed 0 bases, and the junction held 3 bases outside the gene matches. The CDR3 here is CASSRQGSNYGYTF. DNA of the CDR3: TGTGCCAGCTCCCGACAGGGGTCTAACTATGGCTACACCTTC.

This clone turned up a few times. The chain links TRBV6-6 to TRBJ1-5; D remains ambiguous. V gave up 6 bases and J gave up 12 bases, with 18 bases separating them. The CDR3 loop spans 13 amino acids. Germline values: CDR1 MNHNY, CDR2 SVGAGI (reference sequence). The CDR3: CASRLQDGYFQHF. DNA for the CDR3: TGTGCCAGCAGACTCCAGGACGGCTACTTCCAGCATTTT.

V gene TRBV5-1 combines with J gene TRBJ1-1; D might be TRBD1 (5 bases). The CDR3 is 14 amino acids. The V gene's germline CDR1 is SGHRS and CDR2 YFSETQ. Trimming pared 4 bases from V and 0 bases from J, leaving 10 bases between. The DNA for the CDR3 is TGCGCCAGCAGCCCCGGGACCCTGAACACTGAAGCTTTCTTT. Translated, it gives CASSPGTLNTEAFF.

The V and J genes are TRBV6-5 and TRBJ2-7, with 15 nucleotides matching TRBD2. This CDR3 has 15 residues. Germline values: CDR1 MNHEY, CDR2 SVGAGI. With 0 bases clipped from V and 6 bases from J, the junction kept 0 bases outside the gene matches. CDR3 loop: CASSYSGLAGGEQYF. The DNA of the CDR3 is TGTGCCAGCAGTTACTCGGGACTAGCGGGAGGCGAGCAGTACTTC.

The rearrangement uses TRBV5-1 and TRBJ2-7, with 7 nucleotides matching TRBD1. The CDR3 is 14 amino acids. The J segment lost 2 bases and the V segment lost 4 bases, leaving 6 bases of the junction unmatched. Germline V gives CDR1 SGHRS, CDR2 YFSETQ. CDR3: CASSTGQEPYEQYV. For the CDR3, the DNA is TGCGCCAGCAGCACCGGACAGGAACCCTACGAGCAGTACGTC.